The rows below give T cell receptor beta chains drawn from one sample of a study of T cells after yellow fever vaccination. TCRdb itself ran the 5' RACE reads through MiXCR, one entry per CDR3 protein. Of about 330,000 distinct CDR3 sequences listed, around 6.8% are singletons. The specimen was PBMCs, collected roughly seven weeks after the first yellow fever vaccination. These receptors were taken from a man aged 18-30 years who received the YFV17D yellow fever vaccine. Each CDR3 is given with its conserved first and last residue. D genes are given only for firm matches. Size is stated for part of the rows, as once, few or many counts, or as a class when the clone is expanded.

TRBV5-4,few,TRBJ1-1,NA,TGTGCCAGCACTGTGGGGGTTGTGAACACTGAAGCTTTCTTT,CASTVGVVNTEAFF
TRBV24-1,NA,TRBJ1-1,NA,TGTGCCACCAGTGTAGACAGTCTCACTGAAGCTTTCTTT,CATSVDSLTEAFF
TRBV7-9,many,TRBJ2-1,NA,TGTGCCAACAGCTTAGGGGGAGACAATGAGCAGTTCTTC,CANSLGGDNEQFF
TRBV21-1,NA,TRBJ1-1,NA,TGTGCCAGGAGGGAGGAGAACCAAGATTTGGACACTGAAGCTTTCTTT,CARREENQDLDTEAFF
TRBV4-3,few,TRBJ1-6,NA,TGCGCCAGCAGCCAAGATAGTCCGGGTCACTCACCCCTCCACTTT,CASSQDSPGHSPLHF
TRBV5-1,few,TRBJ2-1,NA,TGCGCCAGCAGCTTGGCCGGACCCCTGGACTGGGGTAATGAGCAGTTCTTC,CASSLAGPLDWGNEQFF
TRBV7-9,few,TRBJ2-3,NA,TGTGCCAGCAGCTTATTTGCAGGGACATCCTCAGATACGCAGTATTTT,CASSLFAGTSSDTQYF
TRBV5-1,few,TRBJ1-1,NA,TGCGCCAGCAAGGCAGGGAACACTGAAGCTTTCTTT,CASKAGNTEAFF
TRBV5-1,many,TRBJ1-6,NA,TGCGCCAGCAGGACCAGGGCCCCCGAATCACCCCTCCACTTT,CASRTRAPESPLHF
TRBV29-1,few,TRBJ1-1,NA,TGCAGCGTAAGCATTTTTAACACTGAAGCTTTCTTT,CSVSIFNTEAFF
TRBV6-2/TRBV6-3,NA,TRBJ1-5,TRBD1,TGTGCCAGCAGTTATGGAGGACAGGGCCAGCCCCAGCATTTT,CASSYGGQGQPQHF
TRBV6-1,few,TRBJ2-2,TRBD1,TGTGCCAGCCAAAACCCCGGGACAGCGAACACCGGGGAGCTGTTTTTT,CASQNPGTANTGELFF
TRBV5-1,many,TRBJ2-3,NA,TGCGCCAGCAGCTTTCCAGGCCTGAGGCATACGCAGTATTTT,CASSFPGLRHTQYF
TRBV5-5,few,TRBJ1-6,TRBD1,TGTGCCAGCAGCTTGGGGGGACAGGCCATTGATTCACCCCTCCACTTT,CASSLGGQAIDSPLHF
TRBV25-1,NA,TRBJ2-3,NA,TGTGCCAGCAGTGCCTTACTAGCTGTGGCGCAGTATTTT,CASSALLAVAQYF
TRBV29-1,many,TRBJ1-2,NA,TGCAGCGTTGAAGACAGGGCCTATGGCTACACCTTC,CSVEDRAYGYTF
TRBV7-6,few,TRBJ2-6,NA,TGTGCCAGCATTCGGCCTGGGGCCAACGTCCTGACTTTC,CASIRPGANVLTF
TRBV5-1,few,TRBJ1-6,NA,TGCGCCAGCATGGTAGGGGATTCACCCCTCCACTTT,CASMVGDSPLHF
TRBV4-1,few,TRBJ1-5,NA,TGCGCCAGCAGCCAAATGCAGGGGATAACCAATCAGCCCCAGCATTTT,CASSQMQGITNQPQHF
TRBV6-1,few,TRBJ1-6,NA,TGTGCCAGCAGTGAAGTTTTGGCAGCCGATTCACCCCTCCACTTT,CASSEVLAADSPLHF
TRBV12-3/TRBV12-4,few,TRBJ2-3,TRBD2,TGTGCCAGCAGTCCTTGGACTAGCGGGGGAGCAGATACGCAGTATTTT,CASSPWTSGGADTQYF
TRBV20-1,many,TRBJ2-2,TRBD2,TGCAGTGCTAGATTTAGCGGGATGGGCACCGGGGAGCTGTTTTTT,CSARFSGMGTGELFF
TRBV20-1,few,TRBJ2-3,NA,TGCAGTGCTAGACGGGACACAGATACGCAGTATTTT,CSARRDTDTQYF
TRBV5-1,few,TRBJ1-1,NA,TGCGCCAGCAGCCAAACCGGGGCTATGAGCACTGAAGCTTTCTTT,CASSQTGAMSTEAFF
TRBV7-9,many,TRBJ1-2,NA,TGTGCCAGCAGCTTCGGGGACTATGGCTACACCTTC,CASSFGDYGYTF
TRBV6-2/TRBV6-3,few,TRBJ2-1,NA,TGTGCCAGCATTCTCGGGGGCTCCCTCTACAATGAGCAGTTCTTC,CASILGGSLYNEQFF
TRBV12-3/TRBV12-4,many,TRBJ2-5,NA,TGTGCCAGCAGTTGGTCCCCGGGGGTAGTTTCGGAGACCCAGTACTTC,CASSWSPGVVSETQYF
TRBV9,many,TRBJ2-7,TRBD1,TGTGCCAGCAGCCAAACGGACAGGGGGGCCGAGCAGTACTTC,CASSQTDRGAEQYF
TRBV4-3,NA,TRBJ1-1,NA,TGCGCCAGCAGCCAAGAGCCCTTTGGGGGGAATGCTGAAGCTTTCTTT,CASSQEPFGGNAEAFF
TRBV5-6,many,TRBJ2-5,NA,TGTGCCAGCAGCTTGGTCACGGGGCCCCAAGAGACCCAGTACTTC,CASSLVTGPQETQYF
TRBV4-1,many,TRBJ2-5,NA,TGCGCCAGCAGTCCAACTCAAGGGCTGGGGGGAGGTGAGACCCAGTACTTC,CASSPTQGLGGGETQYF
TRBV27,NA,TRBJ1-2,NA,TGTGCCAGCAGTTTAGGACTGCGCTATGGCTACACCTTC,CASSLGLRYGYTF
TRBV12-3/TRBV12-4,many,TRBJ2-4,TRBD2,TGTGCCAGCAGTTTAAGGTTCGGGCTAGCGGGGTCCGGGGGAGCCAAAAACATTCAGTACTTC,CASSLRFGLAGSGGAKNIQYF
TRBV29-1,few,TRBJ2-2,NA,TGCAGCGTTGAAAGGGGCCTGGGCACCGGGGAGCTGTTTTTT,CSVERGLGTGELFF
TRBV29-1,many,TRBJ1-2,TRBD1,TGCAGCGTCGACAGGGGAGACTACACCTTC,CSVDRGDYTF
TRBV10-3,many,TRBJ2-7,NA,TGTGCCATCAGTGAGCGGCAGCCCTCCTACGAGCAGTACTTC,CAISERQPSYEQYF
TRBV7-9,NA,TRBJ1-1,TRBD1,TGTGCCAGCACCCCGAAGGACTTCGAGGGGGCGAGGACTGAAGCTTTCTTT,CASTPKDFEGARTEAFF
TRBV20-1,NA,TRBJ2-5,NA,TGCAGTGCTAGAGAGGCGGTCTACCATCCCCGGGAGACCCAGTACTTC,CSAREAVYHPRETQYF
TRBV6-6,few,TRBJ2-3,TRBD2,TGTGGGGTACGGGGGGACCGGGATACGCAGTATTTT,CGVRGDRDTQYF
TRBV20-1,few,TRBJ2-5,NA,TGCAGTGCTAGAGTCGGGGAAGAGACCCAGTACTTC,CSARVGEETQYF
TRBV7-6,many,TRBJ2-3,NA,TGTGCCAGCAGCCGGGCCGGAGATACGCAGTATTTT,CASSRAGDTQYF
TRBV9,few,TRBJ2-1,NA,TGTGCCAGCAGCGTTAGTTCCCCCCCAGCGCAGGACAATGAGCAGTTCTTC,CASSVSSPPAQDNEQFF
TRBV4-2,NA,TRBJ1-2,NA,TGTGCCAGCAGCCAAGGTGCCAGCTATGGCTACACCTTC,CASSQGASYGYTF
TRBV20-1,many,TRBJ1-5,NA,TGCAGCCAAAAGCCCCAGCATTTT,CSQKPQHF
TRBV6-1,few,TRBJ2-3,TRBD2,TGTGCCAGCAGGGGGACTAGCTTAGATACGCAGTATTTT,CASRGTSLDTQYF
TRBV23-1,few,TRBJ2-5,NA,TGCGCCAGCGTCACGTCAAGGAAGGGGGAGGGGGAGACCCAGTACTTC,CASVTSRKGEGETQYF
TRBV12-3/TRBV12-4,few,TRBJ2-3,NA,TGTGCCAGCAGTTTCACCCAGGGCAGCACAGATACGCAGTATTTT,CASSFTQGSTDTQYF
TRBV6-2/TRBV6-3,NA,TRBJ1-5,TRBD1,TGTGCCAGCAGTTACGACCTTGACAGGGAGGGGCAGCCCCAGCATTTT,CASSYDLDREGQPQHF
TRBV7-6,many,TRBJ2-1,TRBD2,TGTGCCAGCAGCTTAGCTGAGGGGACTAGCGACAATGAGCAGTTCTTC,CASSLAEGTSDNEQFF
TRBV9,NA,TRBJ2-2,TRBD2,TGTGCCAGCAGCGGACCGGGACTAGCGGCGAACACCGGGGAGCTGTTTTTT,CASSGPGLAANTGELFF
TRBV27,NA,TRBJ2-1,TRBD2,TGTGCCAGCAGTCAACCCAAGGGACTAGCGGGGGGCAATGAGCAGTTCTTC,CASSQPKGLAGGNEQFF
TRBV19,few,TRBJ2-1,NA,TGTGCCAGTAGTATCCTCTCTACTGACCGTAATGAGCAGTTCTTC,CASSILSTDRNEQFF
TRBV9,NA,TRBJ2-1,TRBD1,TGTGCCAGCAGCCCACCGACAGGGACAAGTGAGCAGTTCTTC,CASSPPTGTSEQFF
TRBV20-1,NA,TRBJ2-2,NA,TGCAGTGCTAGGGGATACACCGGGGAGCTGTTTTTT,CSARGYTGELFF